The 30 T cell receptor beta chains below were found in one sample sequenced in a study of neurological immune-mediated disorders. Time point given: technical triplicate 3. One entry per CDR3 protein results from TCRdb running MiXCR on the 5' RACE reads. Of 45,000 or so distinct CDR3 sequences listed, roughly 21% are singletons. The sequencing sample was made of PBMCs. These receptors came from a man aged 60 to 69 with HTLV-1-associated myelopathy (HAM/TSP).

This clonotype was counted ten times or more. The chain couples TRBV4-2 to TRBJ1-2; 7 positions match TRBD1. Trimming cost V 1 base and J 4 bases; bases outside gene matches: 6. Germline CDR1 is LGHNA and CDR2 is YNFKEQ. There are 15 residues in the CDR3. The CDR3 loop is CASSQVQQGVYGYTF. Here the CDR3 DNA reads TGTGCCAGCAGCCAAGTCCAGCAGGGGGTCTATGGCTACACCTTC.

The chain has TRBV4-1 and TRBJ2-7, with D tentatively TRBD2 (6 bases). The V end was cut by 0 bases, the J end by 0 bases, with 9 bases between. There are 15 residues in the CDR3. Looked up from germline, CDR1 is MGHRA and CDR2 is YSYEKL. In DNA form, the CDR3 reads TGCGCCAGCAGCCAAGAACCCGGGAGCTCCTACGAGCAGTACTTC. It codes for CASSQEPGSSYEQYF.

To note about this clonotype: A read error is possible here, since a much larger clone lies one base away. The chain carries TRBV5-1 and TRBJ1-2; D is undetermined. From germline, CDR1 is SGHRS and CDR2 YFSETQ. The CDR3 length is 13 residues. The germline V and J ends were trimmed by 4 bases and 7 bases, with 14 bases remaining between them. Here the CDR3 reads CASSHGPEPGYTF. In nucleotides, the CDR3 is TGCGCCAGCAGCCACGGACCGGAGCCTGGCTACACCTTC.

This clonotype was detected many times. This sequence joins TRBV7-2 and TRBJ1-1, with D possibly matching TRBD1 (6 bases). This CDR3 region has 14 residues. Germline assignment: CDR1 SGHTA and CDR2 FQGNSA. Trimming pared 5 bases from V and 4 bases from J, leaving 14 bases between. In DNA, the CDR3 is TGTGCCAGCAGCGCACAGGGTTGGATCACTGAAGCTTTCTTT. Translation: CASSAQGWITEAFF.

This clonotype has ten or more counts. The chain links TRBV11-2 to TRBJ1-1, with D unresolved. V was pared by 2 bases and J by 0 bases, with 4 bases between. The V gene's germline CDR1 is SGHAT and CDR2 FQNNGV. The CDR3 loop spans 13 amino acids. CDR3 protein: CASSLRLNTEAFF. In nucleotides, the CDR3 is TGTGCCAGCAGCTTAAGACTGAACACTGAAGCTTTCTTT.

This clonotype was counted at least ten times. The chain employs TRBV20-1 and TRBJ2-3, with D perhaps matching TRBD2 (6 bases). The CDR3 consists of 14 residues. CDR1 DFQATT and CDR2 SNEGSKA come from the germline V gene (reference sequence). The V and J ends lost 5 bases and 0 bases respectively, with 12 bases between them. CDR3 coding DNA: TGCAGTGCTCGGTCTAGCGTAAGCACAGATACGCAGTATTTT. Protein sequence: CSARSSVSTDTQYF.

To note about this clonotype: One junction end disagrees with the germline gene, perhaps due to a read error. J is TRBJ1-2 and V is TRBV5-1; 7 bases map to TRBD1. CDR3 length: 14 amino acids. Germline V gene data show CDR1 as SGHRS and CDR2 as YFSETQ. CDR3 residues: CASNLSTGDYGYTF. The CDR3 nucleotides are TGCGCCAGCAACTTGAGTACAGGGGACTATGGCTACACCTTC.

This clonotype has ten or more counts. The rearrangement uses TRBV29-1 and TRBJ2-1, with 7 bases aligning to TRBD1. The CDR3 is 13 amino acids. Germline CDR1 SQVTM, CDR2 ANQGSEA. Trimming at V came to 6 bases and at J to 10 bases, leaving 12 bases not matched to a gene. Written as DNA, the CDR3 is TGCAGCGTGGCTACAGGGGTAGGACGGGAGCAGTTCTTC. Translation: CSVATGVGREQFF.

This clonotype was observed at least ten times. J is TRBJ2-1 and V is TRBV2; D not resolved. The V and J ends lost 0 bases and 14 bases respectively, with 8 bases between them. Germline assignment: CDR1 SNHLY and CDR2 FYNNEI. The CDR3 loop spans 11 amino acids. CDR3 residues: CASSEASHKFF. In DNA, the CDR3 is TGTGCCAGCAGTGAAGCCTCTCATAAGTTCTTC.

The V and J genes are TRBV10-3 and TRBJ1-5, with no clear D. Germline CDR1 is ENHRY and CDR2 is SYGVKD. CDR3 length: 13 residues. Trimming pared 8 bases from V and 3 bases from J, leaving 11 bases between. CDR3 in amino acids: CAISGGNNQPQHF. The CDR3 DNA reads TGTGCCATCTCCGGAGGGAACAATCAGCCCCAGCATTTT.

A single count supports this clonotype. The CDR3 DNA reads as TGTGCCAGCAGCCCCACGGGACATCGCACAGATACGCAGTATTTT. Protein product: CASSPTGHRTDTQYF. The chain uses TRBV3-1 and TRBJ2-3; a weak D match, TRBD1 (6 bases). Deletions cut 4 bases from V and 1 base from J, with 12 bases between. CDR1 and CDR2 (germline): LGHDT, YNNKEL (reference sequence). This CDR3 has 15 residues.

This clonotype was recorded many times. The chain is built from TRBV20-1 and TRBJ2-3; 11 bases match TRBD2. Germline V gives CDR1 DFQATT, CDR2 SNEGSKA (reference sequence). The V and J ends lost 6 bases and 4 bases, in that order; junction bases with no gene match: 6. CDR3 length equals 14 residues. This CDR3 is CSAHSGRASDTQYF. CDR3 bases: TGCAGTGCCCATAGCGGGAGGGCATCAGATACGCAGTATTTT.

This clonotype was observed a single time. This rearrangement joins TRBV27 to TRBJ1-4, with a possible D match to TRBD1 (5 bases). The germline V gene encodes CDR1 MNHEY and CDR2 SMNVEV (reference sequence). The ends were cut back, 5 bases at V and 5 bases at J, with 12 bases in the middle. The CDR3 runs 14 residues. The CDR3 sequence is CASSAGRNNEKLFF. CDR3 DNA: TGTGCCAGCAGTGCGGGACGGAACAATGAAAAACTGTTTTTT.

This clonotype was detected many times. V gene TRBV12-5 combines with J gene TRBJ2-3, with D perhaps being TRBD1 or TRBD2 (6 bases each). The CDR3 totals 17 residues. Trimming shortened V by 6 bases and J by 2 bases, and 21 bases separated the two germline ends. From germline, CDR1 is LGHNT and CDR2 FRNRAP. CDR3: CASGWGAGGGATDTQYF. The CDR3 DNA reads TGTGCTAGTGGCTGGGGGGCGGGTGGAGGGGCCACAGATACGCAGTATTTT. Based on the CDR3 plus reference TRBV12-5 and TRBJ2-3, the full variable domain is DARVTQTPRHKVTEMGQEVTMRCQPILGHNTVFWYRQTMMQGLELLAYFRNRAPLDDSGMPKDRFSAEMPDATLATLKIQPSEPRDSAVYFCASGWGAGGGATDTQYFGPGTRLTVL.

This clonotype was counted at least ten times. This chain connects TRBV5-1 to TRBJ2-4; D may be TRBD2 (6 bases). The length of the CDR3 is 16 residues. V dropped 0 bases and J dropped 1 base, with 11 bases sitting between them. CDR1 is SGHRS, CDR2 YFSETQ, per germline. Here the CDR3 reads CASSLAGGVAKNIQYF. CDR3 sequence (DNA): TGCGCCAGCAGCTTGGCCGGAGGGGTCGCCAAAAACATTCAGTACTTC.

This clonotype was recorded at least ten times. The rearrangement uses TRBV20-1 and TRBJ2-7; 11 positions agree with TRBD2. This CDR3 has 17 residues. Germline values: CDR1 DFQATT, CDR2 SNEGSKA (reference sequence). The DNA for the CDR3 is TGCAGCACCATCAAGGGGACTAGCGGACTCAGCTCCTACGAGCAGTACTTC. This translates into CSTIKGTSGLSSYEQYF.

This clonotype showed up many times. The V call is TRBV12-3 or TRBV12-4, the J call TRBJ1-5; D gene uncertain. This CDR3 has 12 amino acids. Trimming cost V 8 bases and J 10 bases, with 15 bases left between them. The chain's CDR3 is CASGLSSVPQHF. DNA of the CDR3: TGTGCCAGCGGCCTAAGCTCGGTCCCCCAGCATTTT.

The V gene is TRBV7-9, the J gene TRBJ2-7; D unresolved. Trimming shortened V by 11 bases and J by 5 bases, and 4 bases separated the two germline ends. The V gene's germline CDR1 is SEHNR and CDR2 FQNEAQ (reference sequence). CDR3 size: 8 residues. The CDR3 coding sequence is TGTGCCCGCAACGAGCAGTACTTC. It encodes CARNEQYF.

This clonotype has a count of ten or more. This chain uses TRBV7-2 with TRBJ2-7, with 10 bases aligning to TRBD2. This CDR3 is 16 amino acids long. The germline CDR1 and CDR2 sequences are SGHTA and FQGNSA. Losses at the gene ends were 5 bases for V and 9 bases for J; bases not matched to a gene: 16. The CDR3 nucleotides read TGTGCCAGCAGCGGACCTCTAGCGGGAGCATTAGGTTGGCAGTACTTC. Translation gives CASSGPLAGALGWQYF. The full variable domain, in which reference TRBV7-2 and TRBJ2-7 provide the parts outside the CDR3, is GAGVSQSPSNKVTEKGKDVELRCDPISGHTALYWYRQSLGQGLEFLIYFQGNSAPDKSGLPSDRFSAERTGGSVSTLTIQRTQQEDSAVYLCASSGPLAGALGWQYFGPGTRLTVT.

This clonotype was observed many times. V gene TRBV11-2 combines with J gene TRBJ2-1; 10 bases are shared with TRBD2. Germline CDR1 and CDR2: SGHAT and FQNNGV. V lost 5 bases and J lost 7; bases outside the gene matches: 8. The CDR3 has 15 amino acids. CDR3 DNA: TGTGCCAGCAGCAGCGGACTAGCGGCTGGGAATGAGCAGTTCTTC. Protein sequence: CASSSGLAAGNEQFF.

This clonotype occurred many times. The CDR3 region is CASSASGANGEQYF. The CDR3, as DNA: TGCGCCAGCAGCGCTTCCGGGGCGAACGGCGAGCAGTACTTC. The chain uses TRBV5-1 and TRBJ2-7, with D perhaps TRBD1 or TRBD2 (5 bases each). Germline loops: CDR1 SGHRS, CDR2 YFSETQ. The CDR3 is 14 residues long. Trimming took 4 bases from V and 6 from J, leaving 17 bases between them.

This clonotype was picked up many times. The chain combines TRBV20-1 with TRBJ2-2; the match to TRBD1 covers 7 bases. V shed 4 bases, J shed 3 bases, and the junction held 5 bases outside the gene matches. The CDR3 loop spans 14 amino acids. Germline V gene lookup returns CDR1 DFQATT and CDR2 SNEGSKA (reference sequence). In DNA form, the CDR3 reads TGCAGTGCTAAACACAGGGGCGACACCGGGGAGCTGTTTTTT. This codes for CSAKHRGDTGELFF.

This clonotype was counted many times. The CDR3 sequence: CSAPVGGGPQHF. The CDR3 DNA sequence: TGCAGTGCTCCTGTTGGGGGAGGGCCCCAGCATTTT. The rearrangement links TRBV20-1 to TRBJ1-5; D perhaps matches TRBD1 (5 bases). The CDR3 covers 12 residues. Trimming shortened V by 5 bases and J by 9 bases, and 14 bases separated the two germline ends. CDR1 is DFQATT, CDR2 SNEGSKA, per germline (reference sequence).

The rearrangement uses TRBV7-2 and TRBJ2-5; 9 bases are shared with TRBD2. Germline lookup yields CDR1 SGHTA and CDR2 FQGNSA. The CDR3 runs 14 residues. The V and J ends lost 4 bases and 1 base, in that order; junction bases with no gene match: 1. This CDR3 is CASSWTSAQETQYF. CDR3 coding DNA: TGTGCCAGCAGCTGGACTAGCGCCCAAGAGACCCAGTACTTC. The full variable domain, rest sourced from reference TRBV7-2 and TRBJ2-5, is GAGVSQSPSNKVTEKGKDVELRCDPISGHTALYWYRQSLGQGLEFLIYFQGNSAPDKSGLPSDRFSAERTGGSVSTLTIQRTQQEDSAVYLCASSWTSAQETQYFGPGTRLLVL.

The table lists this clonotype with many counts. The genes are TRBV29-1 and TRBJ2-7, with a tentative D call TRBD2 (5 bases). Germline CDR1 reads SQVTM; CDR2 reads ANQGSEA. CDR3 length: 13 amino acids. Trimming stripped 4 bases from V and 0 bases from J, with 10 bases between. The CDR3 region has the DNA TGCAGCGTTGCCGACTACGTCTCCTACGAGCAGTACTTC. Its protein is CSVADYVSYEQYF.

The chain joins TRBV5-1 to TRBJ2-2, with D perhaps TRBD1 (6 bases). The CDR3 consists of 15 residues. V was cut by 3 bases and J by 4 bases, with 13 bases left in between. From germline, CDR1 is SGHRS and CDR2 YFSETQ. The CDR3 spells CASSYIQGFTGELFF. As DNA, the CDR3 is TGCGCCAGCAGCTATATACAGGGTTTCACCGGGGAGCTGTTTTTT.

This clonotype came up many times. The chain employs TRBV12-3 or TRBV12-4 and TRBJ2-1; D remains unclear. The CDR3 has 15 amino acids. V was cut by 3 bases and J by 2 bases, with 11 bases left in between. CDR3 sequence: CASSFGTNTYNEQFF. CDR3 nucleotide sequence: TGTGCCAGCAGTTTTGGAACGAATACCTACAATGAGCAGTTCTTC.

The rearrangement uses TRBV29-1 and TRBJ2-7, with TRBD2 identical over 10 bases. The CDR3 sequence is 14 residues long. Germline trimming cut 5 bases from V and 4 bases from J; bases unmatched to any gene: 8. From germline, CDR1 is SQVTM and CDR2 ANQGSEA. The CDR3 spells CSVSSGGLSYEQYF. In nucleotides, the CDR3 is TGCAGCGTTTCTAGCGGGGGATTATCTTACGAGCAGTACTTC.

By sample fraction, this clonotype is medium-sized. The chain couples TRBV10-3 to TRBJ2-5; D might be TRBD1 or TRBD2, each matching 5 bases. The germline gives CDR1 ENHRY, CDR2 SYGVKD. The CDR3 is 14 amino acids. The V end was cut by 3 bases, the J end by 3 bases, with 11 bases between. In DNA form, the CDR3 reads TGTGCCATCAGTGATCCGGGACCAAAAGAGACCCAGTACTTC. As protein: CAISDPGPKETQYF.

This clonotype counts as medium-sized. The chain uses TRBV29-1 and TRBJ2-3; no firm D call. Trimming stripped 7 bases from V and 5 bases from J, with 10 bases between. There are 11 residues in the CDR3. The germline V gene has CDR1 SQVTM and CDR2 ANQGSEA. In DNA, the CDR3 is TGCAGCGGGCCCCTGGGAGATACGCAGTATTTT. Protein sequence: CSGPLGDTQYF.